A selection of T cell receptor beta chains follows, all from one sample in a study of OX40 agonist ivuxolimab in advanced cancers. Here immunoSEQ multiplex PCR was the method, and the copy in TCRdb shows in-frame clones only, minus some. The sample yields approximately 81,000 clones, 85% to 90% seen once. The sample in question was CD4+ or CD8+ T cells sorted from blood, obtained in a trial of the OX40 agonist ivuxolimab. These receptors originate from an adult with an advanced solid tumor such as melanoma, head and neck, liver or kidney cancer. CDR3s leave out the opening cysteine and the closing phenylalanine or tryptophan.

j_call | v_call | cdr3_aa
TRBJ2-5 | TRBV7-6 | ASSQTYQETQY
TRBJ2-3 | TRBV7-9 | ASSSKDRAFTDTQY
TRBJ1-3 | TRBV6-4 | ASSRDHPLVTIY
TRBJ2-5 | TRBV9 | ASSSREGQGQETQY
TRBJ1-1 | TRBV28 | ASSSTDTEAF
TRBJ2-7 | TRBV7-2 | ASSSFGGPSYEQY
TRBJ2-6 | TRBV5-1 | ASSSTGGVGPGANVLT
TRBJ1-3 | TRBV18 | ASSPLQGATGNTIY
TRBJ1-1 | TRBV5-1 | ASSSGPLNTEAF
TRBJ1-1 | TRBV9 | ASSVEVSGDKAF
TRBJ2-6 | TRBV5-1 | ASSLSDRPDSGANVLT
TRBJ1-3 | TRBV19 | ASRAVSGNTIY
TRBJ2-5 | TRBV7-2 | ASSVGGGETQY
TRBJ1-6 | TRBV6-1 | ASSEGVEGNSPLH
TRBJ1-2 | TRBV5-4 | ASSLSQDYGYT
TRBJ2-1 | TRBV11-2 | ASSLGLAASSYNEQF
TRBJ1-4 | TRBV5-8 | ASSGPGTGDEKLF
TRBJ2-7 | TRBV2 | ASSEIAGYPRYEQY
TRBJ1-6 | TRBV10-2 | ASSESRTGGTSPLH
TRBJ1-5 | TRBV18 | ASSLMDSLDQPQH
TRBJ1-4 | TRBV27 | ASSPNRGGEKLF
TRBJ2-2 | TRBV5-6 | ASSEGGLAGAVGELF
TRBJ1-4 | TRBV7-9 | ASSLGTQDNEKLF
TRBJ2-3 | TRBV6-6 | ASSGRSLSTDTQY
TRBJ2-3 | TRBV4-3 | ASSQAATVGGTDTQY
TRBJ1-5 | TRBV7-9 | ASSLERAPQH
TRBJ1-2 | TRBV5-1 | ASRALDSNYGYT
TRBJ1-3 | TRBV5-4 | ASSLGPYSGNTIY